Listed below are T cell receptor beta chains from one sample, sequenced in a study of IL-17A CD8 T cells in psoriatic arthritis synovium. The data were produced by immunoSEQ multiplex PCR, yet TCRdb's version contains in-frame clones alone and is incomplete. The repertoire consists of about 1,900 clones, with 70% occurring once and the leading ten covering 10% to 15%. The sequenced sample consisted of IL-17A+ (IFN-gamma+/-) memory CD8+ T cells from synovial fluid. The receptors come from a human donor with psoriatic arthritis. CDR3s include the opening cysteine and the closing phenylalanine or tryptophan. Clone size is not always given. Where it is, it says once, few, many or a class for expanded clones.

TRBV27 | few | CASSTHPMEGPPGANVLTF
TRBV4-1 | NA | CASISGGAGSEAFF
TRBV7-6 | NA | CASSLPSDRGLGNTIYF
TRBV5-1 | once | CASSLNEARTSTDTQYF
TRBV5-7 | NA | CASSSVLARGTQYF
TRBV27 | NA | CASSPAFGDWSNEQFF
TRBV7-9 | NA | CASSLELDEQFF
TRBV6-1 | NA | CASQGGNEQYF
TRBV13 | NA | CASSPAGQGITGELFF
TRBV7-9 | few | CASRANYGYTF
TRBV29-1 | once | CSVGLPHSNQPQHF
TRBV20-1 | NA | CSAYNEQFF
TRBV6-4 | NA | CASSDNSYNEQFF
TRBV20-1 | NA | CSAERDTQYF
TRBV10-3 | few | CAISERDSESTEAFF
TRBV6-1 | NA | CASSPSDGDYGYTF
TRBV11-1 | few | CASSLRWPNYGYTF
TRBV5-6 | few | CASSIVSGRHEQYF
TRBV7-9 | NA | CASSSKGLAGGDEQFF
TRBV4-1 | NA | CASSQASAGALEQFF
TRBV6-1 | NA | CASSEQASGYDEQFF
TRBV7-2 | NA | CASVLGPQDGYNEQFF
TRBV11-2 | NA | CASSLVSTEAFF
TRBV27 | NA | CASSLSAASYEQYF
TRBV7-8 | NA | CASSLNRGGTDTQYF
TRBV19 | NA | CASSTTSGSLGSYNEQFF
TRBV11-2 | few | CASSPNAGYSSGELFF
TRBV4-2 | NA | CASTHKYQGGEQFF
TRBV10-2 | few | CASTLAGENTGELFF
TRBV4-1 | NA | CASSQSWEGSYEQYF
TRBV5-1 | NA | CASSITGGAGDEQYF
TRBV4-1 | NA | CASSLTRGGTDTQYF
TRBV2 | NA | CASKYASGGYQETQYF
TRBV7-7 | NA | CASSAGTGRTYEQYF
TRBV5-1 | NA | CASSLDMNTEAFF
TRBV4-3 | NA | CASSPGQVDNEQFF